These 30 T cell receptor beta chains were all obtained from the same sample, sequenced in a study of shared clonotypes between healthy human individuals. Clones were read by immunoSEQ multiplex PCR, and TCRdb kept only the in-frame ones, dropping some. The sample records about 650,000 clones, roughly 96% being singletons. As defined, naive CD8 cells were CD45RO-negative and positively selected for CCR7, with terminally differentiated effector memory CD45RA+ cells excluded. Sequencing input: naive CD8+ T cells sorted from blood. These receptor sequences come from a woman in her thirties in good health.

This chain connects TRBV2 to TRBJ2-7, with 9 nucleotides matching TRBD1. J gave up 5 bases and V 4 bases, and 6 bases lay outside the gene matches. The CDR3 covers 14 residues. Germline CDR1 SNHLY, CDR2 FYNNEI. The CDR3 is CASSGGQGLNEQYF. CDR3 bases: TGTGCCAGCAGTGGGGGACAGGGTCTAAACGAGCAGTACTTC.

The chain joins TRBV7-6 to TRBJ2-1, with TRBD2 matching 9 bases. The CDR3 has 13 amino acids. CDR1 SGHVS and CDR2 FNYEAQ come from the germline V gene. Losses at the gene ends were 5 bases for V and 13 bases for J; bases not matched to a gene: 9. CDR3 loop: CASSLTRLAGQFF. The CDR3, as DNA: TGTGCCAGCAGCCTAACCCGCCTAGCGGGACAGTTCTTC.

This sequence joins TRBV13 and TRBJ1-2; the D is unclear. Germline V CDR1 and CDR2: PRHDT, FYEKMQ (reference sequence). V dropped 6 bases and J dropped 7 bases, with 21 bases sitting between them. There are 15 residues in the CDR3. CDR3 residues: CASSPRPGLLGGYTF. For the CDR3, the DNA is TGTGCCAGCAGTCCACGGCCGGGCCTTTTGGGTGGCTACACCTTC. The complete variable domain, with remaining parts taken from reference TRBV13 and TRBJ1-2, reads AAGVIQSPRHLIKEKRETATLKCYPIPRHDTVYWYQQGPGQDPQFLISFYEKMQSDKGSIPDRFSAQQFSDYHSELNMSSLELGDSALYFCASSPRPGLLGGYTFGSGTRLTVV.

Concerning this clone: Other nucleotide sequences from this sample produce the same CDR3. V usage is TRBV11-2 and J usage is TRBJ2-7; D ambiguous. Per the germline V gene, CDR1 is SGHAT and CDR2 is FQNNGV. With 2 bases removed from V and 2 bases from J, the gap between germline ends came to 7 bases. The CDR3 is made up of 13 amino acids. The CDR3 is CASSLSAAYEQYF. For the CDR3, the DNA is TGTGCCAGCAGCTTAAGTGCCGCCTACGAGCAGTACTTC.

V gene TRBV28 combines with J gene TRBJ2-2; 7 nucleotides line up with TRBD2. CDR3 size: 14 residues. Germline loops: CDR1 MDHEN, CDR2 SYDVKM. With 8 bases clipped from V and 2 bases from J, the junction kept 5 bases outside the gene matches. CDR3 in amino acids: CASALAVNTGELFF. The CDR3 nucleotides are TGTGCCAGCGCGCTAGCGGTAAACACCGGGGAGCTGTTTTTT.

V and J are TRBV5-6 and TRBJ2-1; 10 nucleotides match TRBD1. The germline V gene has CDR1 SGHDT and CDR2 YYEEEE. This CDR3 contains 16 residues. The V segment lost 3 bases and the J segment 4 bases; nucleotides outside the gene matches: 7. The CDR3 DNA follows: TGTGCCAGCAGCTGGGGGTGGGGACAGGGGTACAATGAGCAGTTCTTC. Translating it yields CASSWGWGQGYNEQFF.

This chain connects TRBV4-1 to TRBJ2-7; D not resolved. The CDR3 runs to 17 residues. Trimming took off 2 bases at V and 0 bases at J, with 17 bases between the two ends. Germline CDR1 and CDR2: MGHRA and YSYEKL. Written as DNA, the CDR3 is TGCGCCAGCAGCCAACTCCTTCGGACGGTCAGCTCCTACGAGCAGTACTTC. Translating it yields CASSQLLRTVSSYEQYF.

The V gene is TRBV9, the J gene TRBJ2-1; tentatively, D is TRBD2 (6 bases). This CDR3 comprises 16 residues. V lost 4 bases to trimming and J lost 1 base, with 15 bases between them. Germline V gene sequence: CDR1 SGDLS, CDR2 YYNGEE. CDR3 sequence reads: CASSPPGRGSYNEQFF. The CDR3, as DNA: TGTGCCAGCAGCCCCCCAGGTCGGGGGTCCTACAATGAGCAGTTCTTC.

Comments on this clone: The sample holds other DNA sequences that translate to the same CDR3. The V call is TRBV19, the J call TRBJ2-3, with 10 positions matching TRBD2. The CDR3 extends over 16 amino acids. Germline V gives CDR1 LNHDA, CDR2 SQIVND (reference sequence). V trimming: 5 bases; J trimming: 0 bases; junction bases outside the gene matches: 5. This chain's CDR3 is CASSLRTSGSTDTQYF. CDR3 coding DNA: TGTGCCAGTAGTCTCCGGACTAGCGGAAGCACAGATACGCAGTATTTT.

The rearrangement joins TRBV28 to TRBJ2-7; tentative D call: TRBD1 (6 bases). Germline values: CDR1 MDHEN, CDR2 SYDVKM. Trimming removed 5 bases from V and 7 bases from J, with 18 bases in between. This CDR3 has 14 residues. The CDR3 DNA reads TGTGCCAGCAGTCCCACAGGGTTCTCTGGGGAGCAGTACTTC. Translation gives CASSPTGFSGEQYF.

This chain joins TRBV2 and TRBJ2-7; TRBD1 matches 12 bases. The CDR3 totals 16 residues. CDR1 is SNHLY, CDR2 FYNNEI, per germline. V lost 5 bases and J lost 3; bases outside the gene matches: 8. In DNA form, the CDR3 reads TGTGCCAGCAGTCCAGGGACAGGGGGCGGCGGCTACGAGCAGTACTTC. Protein sequence: CASSPGTGGGGYEQYF.

The chain links TRBV10-3 to TRBJ2-2; the D is unclear. Trimming took off 2 bases at V and 3 bases at J, with 1 base between the two ends. CDR1 ENHRY and CDR2 SYGVKD come from the germline V gene. The CDR3 runs 12 residues. This CDR3 reads CAISEDTGELFF. The DNA of the CDR3 is TGTGCCATCAGTGAGGACACCGGGGAGCTGTTTTTT.

The chain has TRBV7-8 and TRBJ2-7, with D possibly being TRBD1 (6 bases). This CDR3 comprises 14 residues. CDR1 is SGHVS, CDR2 FQNEAQ, per germline. Trimming cost V 4 bases and J 0 bases, with 10 bases left between them. DNA of the CDR3: TGTGCCAGCAGCTCCACAGGGAGCTCCTACGAGCAGTACTTC. Protein sequence: CASSSTGSSYEQYF.

The V and J genes are TRBV28 and TRBJ2-7; 8 bases match TRBD2. There are 13 residues in the CDR3. The germline gives CDR1 MDHEN, CDR2 SYDVKM. J was trimmed by 7 bases and V by 3 bases; bases with no gene match: 5. This CDR3 is CASSLGLVGEQYF. CDR3 nucleotide sequence: TGTGCCAGCAGTTTGGGACTAGTAGGGGAGCAGTACTTC.

This clone was recorded only once. The rearrangement uses TRBV27 and TRBJ2-7; D ambiguous. From germline, CDR1 is MNHEY and CDR2 SMNVEV (reference sequence). V shed 6 bases and J shed 6 bases, with 12 bases lying between them. The CDR3 covers 12 residues. The DNA of the CDR3 is TGTGCCAGCAGGCCCCGGGTTGGCGAGCAGTACTTC. Residues: CASRPRVGEQYF.

The chain couples TRBV7-9 to TRBJ2-7, with 9 bases aligning to TRBD1. The V and J ends lost 5 bases and 6 bases, in that order; junction bases with no gene match: 11. The CDR3 extends over 15 amino acids. Germline lookup yields CDR1 SEHNR and CDR2 FQNEAQ (reference sequence). This chain's CDR3 is CASSPGQGGLGEQYF. CDR3 nucleotide sequence: TGTGCCAGCAGCCCGGGACAGGGAGGTTTGGGCGAGCAGTACTTC.

The genes are TRBV5-8 and TRBJ1-2; no definite D call. This CDR3 comprises 17 residues. The germline CDR1 and CDR2 sequences are SGHTS and YDEGEE. V was shortened by 0 bases and J by 2 bases, with 17 bases between the two germline ends. CDR3 DNA: TGTGCCAGCAGCTTGGCCGTCGGGCCTAATATCAACTATGGCTACACCTTC. It codes for CASSLAVGPNINYGYTF. Combining the CDR3 with reference TRBV5-8 and TRBJ1-2 gives the whole variable domain EAGVTQSPTHLIKTRGQQATLRCSPISGHTSVYWYQQALGLGLQFLLWYDEGEERNRGNFPPRFSGRQFPNYSSELNVNALELEDSALYLCASSLAVGPNINYGYTFGSGTRLTVV.

In the case of this clone: The sample carries other DNA sequences with the same CDR3. The V call is TRBV28, the J call TRBJ2-1, with D unclear. This CDR3 is 13 amino acids long. Per germline, CDR1 MDHEN and CDR2 SYDVKM. V lost 3 bases and J lost 5, with 8 bases in between. The CDR3 DNA reads as TGTGCCAGCAGTTTTAGGCCCAACAATGAGCAGTTCTTC. The encoded protein is CASSFRPNNEQFF. The full variable domain, with the rest looked up from reference TRBV28 and TRBJ2-1, is DVKVTQSSRYLVKRTGEKVFLECVQDMDHENMFWYRQDPGLGLRLIYFSYDVKMKEKGDIPEGYSVSREKKERFSLILESASTNQTSMYLCASSFRPNNEQFFGPGTRLTVL.

The rearrangement links TRBV7-2 to TRBJ2-5; D gene ambiguous. The CDR3 loop spans 16 amino acids. Germline V CDR1 and CDR2: SGHTA, FQGNSA. Trimming stripped 5 bases from V and 4 bases from J, with 20 bases between. The CDR3 region has the DNA TGTGCCAGCAGCGTGTCCCGCCGGGTGCACGGAGAGACCCAGTACTTC. This sequence encodes CASSVSRRVHGETQYF.

This chain joins TRBV19 and TRBJ2-5, with D hard to call. The J call may be faulty, since TRBJ2-7 better matches the DNA end. The length of the CDR3 is 11 residues. Germline lookup yields CDR1 LNHDA and CDR2 SQIVND (reference sequence). CDR3 loop: CASSADVEQYF. In DNA, the CDR3 is TGTGCCAGTAGTGCAGATGTCGAGCAGTACTTC.

The J gene is TRBJ2-1, the V gene TRBV27; 16 bases match TRBD2. J gave up 15 bases and V 3 bases, and 8 bases lay outside the gene matches. Germline lookup yields CDR1 MNHEY and CDR2 SMNVEV (reference sequence). The CDR3 is 15 amino acids. CDR3 sequence (DNA): TGTGCCAGCAGTTTTGGGACTAGCGGGAGGGGGTCGGCGTTCTTC. Protein product: CASSFGTSGRGSAFF.

This chain joins TRBV19 and TRBJ2-2; no reliable D call. The V gene lost 4 bases and the J gene lost 0 bases, with 3 bases spanning the gap. This CDR3 has 13 residues. The germline gives CDR1 LNHDA, CDR2 SQIVND (reference sequence). The CDR3 sequence: CASSTTNTGELFF. The CDR3 DNA follows: TGTGCCAGTAGTACAACGAACACCGGGGAGCTGTTTTTT.

The chain couples TRBV9 to TRBJ2-1, with a tentative D call TRBD2 (6 bases). Germline CDR1 reads SGDLS; CDR2 reads YYNGEE. The germline V and J ends were trimmed by 4 bases and 0 bases, with 14 bases remaining between them. This CDR3 is 16 amino acids long. CDR3 in amino acids: CASSYRDSSSYNEQFF. CDR3 sequence (DNA): TGTGCCAGCAGCTACCGGGACTCCTCCTCCTACAATGAGCAGTTCTTC.

The rearrangement joins TRBV10-2 to TRBJ2-1, with unresolved D. Per germline, CDR1 WSHSY and CDR2 SAAADI. CDR3 size: 12 residues. V shed 3 bases and J shed 7 bases, with 7 bases lying between them. CDR3 in DNA: TGCGCCAGCAGTGAAGTTAAGAATGAGCAGTTCTTC. It codes for CASSEVKNEQFF.

The gene calls are TRBV7-6 and TRBJ2-2; 12 positions agree with TRBD1. Trimming at V came to 4 bases and at J to 1 base, leaving 4 bases not matched to a gene. Germline values: CDR1 SGHVS, CDR2 FNYEAQ. CDR3 size: 17 residues. CDR3 protein: CASSSRDRGLNTGELFF. The CDR3 region has the DNA TGTGCCAGCAGCTCCCGGGACAGGGGGCTGAACACCGGGGAGCTGTTTTTT. Complete variable domain (other parts from reference TRBV7-6 and TRBJ2-2): GAGVSQSPRYKVTKRGQDVALRCDPISGHVSLYWYRQALGQGPEFLTYFNYEAQQDKSGLPNDRFSAERPEGSISTLTIQRTEQRDSAMYRCASSSRDRGLNTGELFFGEGSRLTVL.

V usage is TRBV13 and J usage is TRBJ2-7, with 12 bases aligning to TRBD2. V shed 8 bases, J shed 6 bases, and the junction held 5 bases outside the gene matches. The CDR3 spans 13 residues. The germline gives CDR1 PRHDT, CDR2 FYEKMQ (reference sequence). The CDR3 region has the DNA TGTGCCAGCGGACTAGCGGGAAAGAGCGAGCAGTACTTC. This encodes CASGLAGKSEQYF.

The V call is TRBV2, the J call TRBJ2-1; a possible D gene is TRBD2 (5 bases). The CDR3 has 16 residues. Trimming left V 6 bases short and J 10 bases short, with 25 bases between. Germline V gene lookup returns CDR1 SNHLY and CDR2 FYNNEI. CDR3 coding DNA: TGTGCCAGCAGACAACTCCTAGGTGGGTTGGGAGAGGAGCAGTTCTTC. Amino acids: CASRQLLGGLGEEQFF. Complete variable domain (other parts from reference TRBV2 and TRBJ2-1): EPEVTQTPSHQVTQMGQEVILRCVPISNHLYFYWYRQILGQKVEFLVSFYNNEISEKSEIFDDQFSVERPDGSNFTLKIRSTKLEDSAMYFCASRQLLGGLGEEQFFGPGTRLTVL.

In this sample, this clone turned up once. The chain joins TRBV30 to TRBJ2-7; TRBD1 might be the D (5 bases). V was pared by 6 bases and J by 2 bases, with 11 bases between. Germline loops: CDR1 GTSNPN, CDR2 SVGIG (reference sequence). This CDR3 has 12 residues. DNA for the CDR3: TGTGCCTGCCAGGGATACCCCTACGAGCAGTACTTC. Translation: CACQGYPYEQYF. The entire variable domain, with the rest obtained from reference TRBV30 and TRBJ2-7, is as follows: SQTIHQWPATLVQPVGSPLSLECTVEGTSNPNLYWYRQAAGRGLQLLFYSVGIGQISSEVPQNLSASRPQDRQFILSSKKLLLSDSGFYLCACQGYPYEQYFGPGTRLTVT.

The chain has TRBV27 and TRBJ2-7; D is unresolved. Germline-derived CDR1 and CDR2 are MNHEY and SMNVEV (reference sequence). CDR3 length equals 12 residues. V was trimmed by 3 bases and J by 4 bases, leaving 7 bases between them. The CDR3 coding sequence is TGTGCCAGCAGTTTTTCAACTTACGAGCAGTACTTC. The encoded protein is CASSFSTYEQYF.

The chain recombines TRBV9 with TRBJ2-7, with a weak D call TRBD1 (6 bases). Per germline, CDR1 SGDLS and CDR2 YYNGEE. V was shortened by 4 bases and J by 2 bases, with 16 bases between the two germline ends. CDR3 length: 15 amino acids. CDR3 bases: TGTGCCAGCAGCCCCCACGGGGACAACACCTACGAGCAGTACTTC. Protein product: CASSPHGDNTYEQYF.